A selection of T cell receptor beta chains follows, all from one sample in a study of T cells in Graves' hyperthyroidism and ophthalmopathy. TCRdb re-derived calls from the multiplex PCR reads in MiXCR, one entry per CDR3 protein. The sample yields 300,000 to 400,000 distinct CDR3 sequences, approximately 18% seen once. The specimen was blood. Receptor source: a man aged 18 to 30 with Graves' ophthalmopathy. CDR3s include the opening cysteine and the closing phenylalanine or tryptophan. D genes are given only for firm matches. Clone size is stated in some rows and not others, as once, few, many or a class when expanded.

size,J,D,V,DNA,CDR3
many,TRBJ1-1,TRBD1,TRBV2,TGTGCCAGCAGTTACGGACAGGGAATGAACACTGAAGCTTTCTTT,CASSYGQGMNTEAFF
.,TRBJ2-7,TRBD2,TRBV7-3,TGTGCCAGCAGCGAAACCGGGACTAGCGGGGGGGCCGAGCAGTACTTC,CASSETGTSGGAEQYF
many,TRBJ2-5,TRBD2,TRBV11-3,TGTGCCAGCCCACCTACCGGGAGGGGGACCCAGTACTTC,CASPPTGRGTQYF
few,TRBJ2-7,TRBD1,TRBV9,TGTGCCAGCAGCGTAGGCTCAGGGGGCGACGAGCAGTACTTC,CASSVGSGGDEQYF
many,TRBJ2-5,TRBD1,TRBV12-3/TRBV12-4,TGTGCCAGCAGTTTTCATACTCTCGGGACAGTACAAGAGACCCAGTACTTC,CASSFHTLGTVQETQYF
many,TRBJ2-7,.,TRBV20-1,TGCAGTGCTAGAGATTTCAGGGGGGGGGTTAGCGAGCAGTACTTC,CSARDFRGGVSEQYF
once,TRBJ1-2,.,TRBV18,TGTGCCAGCTCACCATGGGGTCAAGCCGCCCCCCCGGTTGGCTACACCTTC,CASSPWGQAAPPVGYTF
many,TRBJ1-5,.,TRBV2,TGTGCCAGCAGTGAAGCGAGGACTCCAAATCAGCCCCAGCATTTT,CASSEARTPNQPQHF
.,TRBJ2-7,.,TRBV2,TGTGCCAGCAGTGAAGCGCCCTGGTTAGGCTACGAGCAGTACTTC,CASSEAPWLGYEQYF
many,TRBJ1-2,.,TRBV14,TGTGCCAGCAGCCAGGGGTCCGTCTACACCTTC,CASSQGSVYTF
few,TRBJ2-2,.,TRBV7-7,TGTGCCAGCAGCTTACTACAGGGAAGCACCGGGGAGCTGTTTTTT,CASSLLQGSTGELFF
.,TRBJ1-2,.,TRBV10-2,TGCGCCAGCAGTGAGCGGTCTTGGGGGGGCTACACCTTC,CASSERSWGGYTF
many,TRBJ2-1,TRBD2,TRBV11-2,TGTGCCAGCAGCGCCGGACTAGCGGATTCCTACAATGAGCAGTTCTTC,CASSAGLADSYNEQFF
few,TRBJ1-5,TRBD1,TRBV19,TGTGCCAGTAGCCCCGGGACAGGGGCCCTTAGCAATCAGCCCCAGCATTTT,CASSPGTGALSNQPQHF
.,TRBJ1-2,.,TRBV7-9,TGTGCCAGCACCACCCGGGACAACTATGGCTACACCTTC,CASTTRDNYGYTF
.,TRBJ2-2,.,TRBV9,TGTGCCAGCAGCGGTCAGGGTTCCGGGGAGCTGTTTTTT,CASSGQGSGELFF
many,TRBJ1-2,TRBD1,TRBV2,TGTGCCAGCAATCCGGGACAGAGGGAGGGCTACACCTTC,CASNPGQREGYTF
few,TRBJ1-4,.,TRBV4-1,TGCGCCAGCAGCCAAGAAGGAGGCACAACTAATGAAAAACTGTTTTTT,CASSQEGGTTNEKLFF
.,TRBJ2-1,.,TRBV3-1,TGTGCCAGCAGCCTCCGGGGGGCTGGCGACAATGAGCAGTTCTTC,CASSLRGAGDNEQFF
many,TRBJ1-1,.,TRBV5-1,TGCGCCAGCAGCCCGGTAGTTCACGGAACTGAAGCTTTCTTT,CASSPVVHGTEAFF
.,TRBJ2-7,.,TRBV2,TGTGCCAGCAGTGGGAGAGGAGAGGGCTACGAGCAGTACTTC,CASSGRGEGYEQYF
few,TRBJ2-1,.,TRBV28,TGTGCCAGCAGTACCCCCTACCATCCTCCACGCTCCTACAATGAGCAGTTCTTC,CASSTPYHPPRSYNEQFF
few,TRBJ2-5,.,TRBV24-1,TGTGCCACCAGTGATTCGTCTAGACAAGAGACCCAGTACTTC,CATSDSSRQETQYF
.,TRBJ1-2,.,TRBV19,TGTGCCAGTAGTCTCGACAGGTTCCTCTATGGCTACACCTTC,CASSLDRFLYGYTF
many,TRBJ1-2,TRBD1,TRBV11-2,TGTGCCAGCAGCTTAGAAGGAGGGGGCAACTATGGCTACACCTTC,CASSLEGGGNYGYTF
.,TRBJ1-4,.,TRBV20-1,TGCAGCGCGGCTAGGGAAAAACTGTTTTTT,CSAAREKLFF
many,TRBJ1-2,.,TRBV13,TGTGCCAGCAGCAACCAGGGATCTAGGCTCTATGGCTACACCTTC,CASSNQGSRLYGYTF
few,TRBJ2-3,TRBD1,TRBV18,TGTGCCAGCTCCCCCCAGGGGGCTGACACAGATACGCAGTATTTT,CASSPQGADTDTQYF
.,TRBJ1-3,TRBD1,TRBV20-1,TGCAGTGCTTCCCGGGACAGGGCCCCTGGAAACACCATATATTTT,CSASRDRAPGNTIYF
few,TRBJ2-2,.,TRBV28,TGTGCCAGCAGTTTAGGGGCCCCCACCGGGGAGCTGTTTTTT,CASSLGAPTGELFF
.,TRBJ1-4,TRBD1,TRBV6-5,TGTGCCAGCAGTATACTCCTCCCGGGACAGGGAGCTGAAAAACTGTTTTTT,CASSILLPGQGAEKLFF
once,TRBJ2-7,TRBD2,TRBV6-2/TRBV6-3,TGTGCCAGCAGTTACCCATCGACTAGCGGGGGCTACGAGCAGTACTTC,CASSYPSTSGGYEQYF
many,TRBJ2-3,TRBD2,TRBV12-3/TRBV12-4,TGTGCCAGCAGTTTAGCAGGGCTAGCGGGGGATAGCACAGATACGCAGTATTTT,CASSLAGLAGDSTDTQYF
many,TRBJ1-3,.,TRBV12-3/TRBV12-4,TGTGCCAGCAGTCGATCAGGGGTTCCTGGAAACACCATATATTTT,CASSRSGVPGNTIYF
many,TRBJ2-2,.,TRBV7-9,TGTGCCACCCTCCCCCGGGGGACAGCCAACACCGGGGAGCTGTTTTTT,CATLPRGTANTGELFF
few,TRBJ1-2,TRBD1,TRBV5-6,TGTGCCAGCAGCTCCCCGAGGGGGGACAGGCCCTATGGCTACACCTTC,CASSSPRGDRPYGYTF
.,TRBJ2-3,TRBD2,TRBV24-1,TGTGCCACCAGTGATGGGATAGCGGGGGGGCCAGTTACAGATACGCAGTATTTT,CATSDGIAGGPVTDTQYF
many,TRBJ1-2,.,TRBV12-3/TRBV12-4,TGTGCCAGCAGCCGCCCCGGGCAGATCTATGGCTACACCTTC,CASSRPGQIYGYTF
.,TRBJ2-1,TRBD2,TRBV27,TGTGCCAGCAGTTTATATGTTCGAGCGGGAGGGAATTTAGACGAGCAGTTCTTC,CASSLYVRAGGNLDEQFF
many,TRBJ2-3,.,TRBV2,TGTGCCAGCAGTGAGGCTAGCAAAGATACGCAGTATTTT,CASSEASKDTQYF
.,TRBJ2-5,.,TRBV28,TGTGCCAGCAGTTTCCAAACAGGGCCGGGGGAGACCCAGTACTTC,CASSFQTGPGETQYF
many,TRBJ2-7,.,TRBV11-2,TGTGCCAGCAGCTCTCGAGACATCTACGAGCAGTACTTC,CASSSRDIYEQYF
many,TRBJ2-1,.,TRBV2,TGTGCCAGCAGTGGACGGATCAATGAGCAGTTCTTC,CASSGRINEQFF
many,TRBJ2-7,TRBD1,TRBV10-3,TGTGCCATCAGTGCGATGTGGACAGGGAATTCCTACGAGCAGTACTTC,CAISAMWTGNSYEQYF
many,TRBJ1-5,.,TRBV12-5,TGTGCTAGTGGTTTGGTACGCAGGCCCTTCAATCAGCCCCAGCATTTT,CASGLVRRPFNQPQHF
.,TRBJ2-7,TRBD1,TRBV9,TGTGCCAGCAGCGACTCTCAGGGGGCCCACGAGCAGTACTTC,CASSDSQGAHEQYF
many,TRBJ2-7,.,TRBV20-1,TGCAGTACCACCTCCCACAGCCTGTACGAGCAGTACTTC,CSTTSHSLYEQYF
many,TRBJ1-1,.,TRBV15,TGTGCCACCAGCCCAATGGGGGTGACTGAAGCTTTCTTT,CATSPMGVTEAFF
many,TRBJ1-5,.,TRBV12-3/TRBV12-4,TGTGCCAGCAGGGAGGGAGGGGCTACCAATCAGCCCCAGCATTTT,CASREGGATNQPQHF
many,TRBJ1-4,.,TRBV7-9,TGTGCCAGCAGCTTAGCTGGGGCTCATGAAAAACTGTTTTTT,CASSLAGAHEKLFF
many,TRBJ1-2,TRBD1,TRBV7-2,TGTGCCAGCAGCCTCGGACAGGGAGAGTATGGCTACACCTTC,CASSLGQGEYGYTF
many,TRBJ2-1,TRBD2,TRBV7-2,TGTGCCAGCAGCCAGCGGGGCCCCACCTCCAATGAGCAGTTCTTC,CASSQRGPTSNEQFF
few,TRBJ2-4,.,TRBV5-1,TGCGCCAGCAGCTTGGGCCCCCTGATGGGTAGATACATTCAGTACTTC,CASSLGPLMGRYIQYF
few,TRBJ2-3,.,TRBV28,TGTGCCAGCAGTTTCCCCACCCCGGGACCAAGCACAGATACGCAGTATTTT,CASSFPTPGPSTDTQYF
.,TRBJ1-1,.,TRBV7-9,TGTGCCAGCAGCTTAGTTGAAGGGCGGAGGGCTTTCTTT,CASSLVEGRRAFF